The 17 T cell receptor beta chains below come from one sample, sequenced in a study of metastatic and nonmetastatic thyroid tumors. TCRdb reanalyzed the PCR reads via MiXCR. There are around 40,000 clones in the sample; approximately 17% occur only once, and 5% to 7.5% lies in the top ten. Thyroid surgery had not been preceded by any treatment in any patient. Input material: blood. Receptors were obtained from a male donor with papillary thyroid cancer or a benign thyroid nodule (not recorded which). Some clones in this sample may be carry-over from other donors' samples.

As to this clone: Since a much larger clone is just one base distant, this may be a read error. Other DNA sequences in the sample encode the same CDR3. The V call is TRBV20-1, the J call TRBJ2-3, with 9 bases matching TRBD1. The CDR3 is 15 amino acids. CDR1 is DFQATT, CDR2 SNEGSKA, per germline (reference sequence). After removal of 3 bases from V and 4 bases from J, the junction contained 8 bases not matched to a gene. Here the CDR3 reads CSARGGQGIADTQYF. The CDR3 DNA is TGCAGTGCTAGGGGGGGACAGGGTATCGCAGATACGCAGTATTTT.

This clone has at least ten counts. The V and J genes are TRBV7-9 and TRBJ2-1; 7 bases map to TRBD2. V was pared by 0 bases and J by 10 bases, with 6 bases of the junction left unmatched. CDR3 size: 14 residues. The germline V gene encodes CDR1 SEHNR and CDR2 FQNEAQ (reference sequence). This CDR3 is CASSLAGGPSEQFF. The CDR3 coding sequence is TGTGCCAGCAGCTTAGCGGGAGGGCCCTCAGAGCAGTTCTTC.

This clone was picked up a small number of times. One junction end disagrees with the germline gene, perhaps due to a read error. This chain connects TRBV6-5 to TRBJ1-2, with a possible D match to TRBD1 (5 bases). Germline CDR1 MNHEY, CDR2 SVGAGI. The CDR3 contains 16 residues. The CDR3 sequence is CASSSSGTDDVYGYTF. The DNA of the CDR3 is TGTGCCAGCAGTTCATCAGGGACCGACGATGTATATGGATACACCTTC.

This clone was detected ten times or more. The J gene is TRBJ2-7, the V gene TRBV20-1; 9 bases align to TRBD1. The CDR3 contains 13 residues. The germline gives CDR1 DFQATT, CDR2 SNEGSKA (reference sequence). Unmatched junction bases numbered 2, after V lost 1 base and J lost 4 bases. CDR3 DNA: TGCAGTGCTAGAGGGGACAGGGAATACGAGCAGTACTTC. This translates into CSARGDREYEQYF.

This chain links TRBV11-2 with TRBJ2-1; no clear D. The CDR3 extends over 11 amino acids. CDR1 and CDR2 from the germline V gene are SGHAT and FQNNGV. V lost 1 base, J lost 13 bases, and 8 bases lay in between. CDR3 loop: CASSLGHDQFF. CDR3 coding DNA: TGTGCCAGCAGCTTAGGTCACGATCAGTTCTTC.

This clone has at least ten counts. The chain combines TRBV12-3 or TRBV12-4 with TRBJ2-3; a weak D match, TRBD1 (6 bases). V lost 5 bases and J lost 4, with 7 bases in between. This CDR3 has 12 residues. CDR3 in amino acids: CASSTGPDTQYF. The DNA for the CDR3 is TGTGCCAGCAGTACAGGGCCAGATACGCAGTATTTT.

This clone showed up many times. The rearrangement links TRBV19 to TRBJ1-5; TRBD1 is a possible D gene (5 bases). The germline CDR1 and CDR2 sequences are LNHDA and SQIVND (reference sequence). Deletions cut 3 bases from V and 4 bases from J, with 13 bases between. The CDR3 runs to 15 residues. DNA for the CDR3: TGTGCCAGTAGTATGGGACTGTATGGTAATCAGCCCCAGCATTTT. Protein sequence: CASSMGLYGNQPQHF.

The sample holds many counts of this clone. This chain uses TRBV4-1 with TRBJ2-5; perhaps TRBD1 as D (6 bases). V lost 8 bases and J lost 5, with 15 bases in between. The CDR3 totals 13 residues. Germline CDR1 reads MGHRA; CDR2 reads YSYEKL. CDR3 residues: CASRDKGAETQYF. CDR3 DNA sequence: TGCGCCAGCCGGGACAAGGGAGCGGAGACCCAGTACTTC.

In the case of this clone: Just one base apart from a much larger clone, this may be a read error. V and J are TRBV7-8 and TRBJ2-5; 10 positions agree with TRBD2. This CDR3 comprises 15 residues. Per the germline V gene, CDR1 is SGHVS and CDR2 is FQNEAQ. Germline trimming cut 8 bases from V and 6 bases from J; bases unmatched to any gene: 12. The CDR3 loop reads CASLDGTSAMKTQYF. The CDR3 coding sequence is TGTGCCAGCCTCGACGGGACTAGCGCAATGAAGACCCAGTACTTC.

This clone has ten or more counts. J is TRBJ2-3 and V is TRBV9; 9 nucleotides align to TRBD1. The CDR3 is 16 residues long. J was trimmed by 3 bases and V by 3 bases; bases with no gene match: 8. CDR1 SGDLS and CDR2 YYNGEE come from the germline V gene. The CDR3 DNA sequence: TGTGCCAGCAGCGCCCAGACAGGGGGTATTACAGATACGCAGTATTTT. Translated: CASSAQTGGITDTQYF.

This clone was recorded many times. Within the sample, other DNA sequences also encode this same CDR3. The chain carries TRBV13 and TRBJ1-2; 9 bases align to TRBD1. V was pared by 3 bases and J by 4 bases, with 3 bases of the junction left unmatched. Germline assignment: CDR1 PRHDT and CDR2 FYEKMQ (reference sequence). The length of the CDR3 is 14 residues. CDR3 amino acids: CASSLWDRVYGYTF. For the CDR3, the DNA is TGTGCCAGCAGCTTGTGGGACAGGGTCTATGGCTACACCTTC.

In this sample, this clone turned up a few times. CDR3: CASSPDLNEQFF. The CDR3 nucleotides are TGTGCCAGCAGCCCAGACCTCAATGAGCAGTTCTTC. This chain connects TRBV7-3 to TRBJ2-1; D is unresolved. Germline-derived CDR1 and CDR2 are SGHTA and FQGTGA. The V end was cut by 5 bases, the J end by 6 bases, with 8 bases between. The CDR3 runs 12 residues.

The J gene is TRBJ1-2, the V gene TRBV7-9; no definite D call. Germline V CDR1 and CDR2: SEHNR, FQNEAQ (reference sequence). Trimming stripped 1 base from V and 0 bases from J, with 6 bases between. The CDR3 is 14 residues long. CDR3 DNA: TGTGCCAGCAGCTTAGGGCAGGCTAACTATGGCTACACCTTC. It codes for CASSLGQANYGYTF.

This clone came up many times. The chain has TRBV15 and TRBJ1-2; possibly TRBD1 for D (5 bases). Per germline, CDR1 LNHNV and CDR2 YYDKDF (reference sequence). V was cut by 1 base and J by 6 bases, with 9 bases left in between. The CDR3 loop spans 13 amino acids. CDR3 sequence reads: CATSRGGADGYTF. The CDR3, as DNA: TGTGCCACCAGCAGAGGTGGGGCGGATGGCTACACCTTC.

This clone was recorded at least ten times. The V call is TRBV24-1, the J call TRBJ2-7, with D perhaps matching TRBD1 (7 bases). The CDR3 is made up of 17 amino acids. Trimming shortened V by 0 bases and J by 2 bases, and 16 bases separated the two germline ends. Germline-derived CDR1 and CDR2 are KGHDR and SFDVKD. CDR3 amino acids: CATSDLGQGGGPYEQYF. CDR3 coding DNA: TGTGCCACCAGTGATTTGGGGCAGGGGGGCGGCCCCTACGAGCAGTACTTC.

This clone was found many times. The chain has TRBV19 and TRBJ2-5; 12 nucleotides align to TRBD2. The V gene end was trimmed by 9 bases and the J gene end by 3 bases; junction bases not matched to a gene: 11. The CDR3 is 16 amino acids. Germline V CDR1 and CDR2: LNHDA, SQIVND (reference sequence). The DNA of the CDR3 is TGTGCCAGCCGAGGCGGGGCTAGCGGGGGGGAAGAGACCCAGTACTTC. This encodes CASRGGASGGEETQYF.

Many counts were recorded for this clone. J is TRBJ2-1 and V is TRBV2; 9 bases are shared with TRBD2. V trimming: 9 bases; J trimming: 6 bases; junction bases outside the gene matches: 9. The CDR3 is 14 residues long. Germline V gene sequence: CDR1 SNHLY, CDR2 FYNNEI. The CDR3 DNA reads as TGTGCCAGAGATGCTAGCGGGGACTTCAATGAGCAGTTCTTC. Translated, it gives CARDASGDFNEQFF.